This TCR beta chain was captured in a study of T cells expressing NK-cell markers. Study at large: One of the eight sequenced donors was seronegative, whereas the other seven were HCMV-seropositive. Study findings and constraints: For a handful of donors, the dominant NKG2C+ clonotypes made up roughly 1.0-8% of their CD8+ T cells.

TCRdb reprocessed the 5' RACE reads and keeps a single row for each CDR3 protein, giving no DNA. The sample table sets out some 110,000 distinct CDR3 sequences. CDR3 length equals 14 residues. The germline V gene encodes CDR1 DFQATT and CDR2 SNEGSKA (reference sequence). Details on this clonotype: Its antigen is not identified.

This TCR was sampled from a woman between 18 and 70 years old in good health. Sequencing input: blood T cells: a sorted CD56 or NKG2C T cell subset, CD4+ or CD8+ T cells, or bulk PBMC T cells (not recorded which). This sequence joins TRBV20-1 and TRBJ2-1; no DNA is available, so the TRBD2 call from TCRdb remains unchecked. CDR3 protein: CSAPGASRTDEQFF.